This T cell receptor beta chain was retrieved from a study of type 1 regulatory T cells. Study summary: T-allo10 is an in vitro-generated, Tr1-enriched CD4 T cell product specific for alloantigen.

Each CDR3 protein gets one entry after TCRdb re-called the reads with MiXCR. Among about 68,000 distinct CDR3 sequences listed, roughly 60% were seen once. T-allo10 cells from the graft donor were described as anergic, host-alloantigen-specific, and alloantigen-specific suppressors. On this clonotype: The target antigen is unknown.

Sequenced sample: cultured T cells, either the whole culture or a sorted T cell fraction (not recorded which). Specified subset: Tr1-enriched cell product generated in vitro against host alloantigens. This TCR came from a human donor in good health.

CDR3 protein: CASSQDMGLNSYEQYF. The CDR3 coding sequence is TGTGCCAGCAGCCAAGATATGGGACTGAACTCCTACGAGCAGTACTTC. This chain joins TRBV4-2 and TRBJ2-7; weak D call: TRBD2 (6 bases). The germline gives CDR1 LGHNA, CDR2 YNFKEQ. The CDR3 covers 16 residues. V dropped 0 bases and J dropped 0 bases, with 12 bases sitting between them.